Listed here are 18 T cell receptor beta chains from one sample, sequenced in a study of shared clonotypes between healthy human individuals (dated by TCRdb to about 2020). The library was built by means of the immunoSEQ multiplex PCR assay. TCRdb carries this immuneACCESS record with in-frame sequences only. Its versions omit some clonotypes, under half of them owing to an unresolved V gene in the studies checked, with the rest unexplained. The sample includes roughly 2 million clones, with roughly 94% observed a single time. The ten largest clones capture 0.13% of the sample. The sequenced material came from naive CD4+ T cells sorted from blood. Sample cell subset or site, as interpreted from the label and publication: CD45RA+ positively selected. All receptors derive from a man younger than 35 in good health.

The V call is TRBV4-1, the J call TRBJ2-2; a weak D match, TRBD1 (6 bases). V lost 4 bases to trimming and J lost 11 bases, with 17 bases between them. The V gene's germline CDR1 is MGHRA and CDR2 YSYEKL. The CDR3 is 14 amino acids. The CDR3: CASSRGLTGFELFF. In DNA form, the CDR3 reads TGCGCCAGCAGCCGGGGATTAACAGGGTTTGAGCTGTTTTTT.

The chain uses TRBV14 and TRBJ1-2; TRBD1 matches at 7 bases. Germline values: CDR1 SGHDN, CDR2 FVKESK. The CDR3 covers 14 residues. The ends lost 6 bases at V and 7 bases at J; junction bases unmatched: 11. The CDR3 nucleotides read TGTGCCAGCAGAAGACAGGGACCCTCCGGTGGCTACACCTTC. It is translated as CASRRQGPSGGYTF.

The rearrangement links TRBV28 to TRBJ2-2, with TRBD1 matching 7 bases. The CDR3 loop spans 15 amino acids. CDR1 and CDR2 from the germline V gene are MDHEN and SYDVKM. V was pared by 4 bases and J by 4 bases, with 6 bases of the junction left unmatched. CDR3 protein: CASSSPGTVTGELFF. The CDR3 coding sequence is TGTGCCAGCAGTTCTCCCGGGACAGTCACCGGGGAGCTGTTTTTT. Full variable domain (missing parts from reference TRBV28 and TRBJ2-2): DVKVTQSSRYLVKRTGEKVFLECVQDMDHENMFWYRQDPGLGLRLIYFSYDVKMKEKGDIPEGYSVSREKKERFSLILESASTNQTSMYLCASSSPGTVTGELFFGEGSRLTVL.

This clone was counted a single time. V and J are TRBV10-3 and TRBJ2-7, with TRBD1 identical over 7 bases. The CDR3 covers 12 residues. Trimming cost V 6 bases and J 6 bases; bases outside gene matches: 5. CDR1 ENHRY and CDR2 SYGVKD come from the germline V gene. CDR3: CAIRPQGSEQYF. CDR3 bases: TGTGCCATCAGACCACAGGGGAGCGAGCAGTACTTC.

This chain uses TRBV10-3 with TRBJ1-4, with 9 bases lining up with TRBD1. The length of the CDR3 is 16 residues. Germline lookup yields CDR1 ENHRY and CDR2 SYGVKD. After removal of 6 bases from V and 2 bases from J, the junction contained 7 bases not matched to a gene. The CDR3 bases are TGTGCCATCAGCCCCGAGACAGGGGGGACTAATGAAAAACTGTTTTTT. Amino acids: CAISPETGGTNEKLFF.

The V gene is TRBV5-1, the J gene TRBJ2-2; a weak D match, TRBD2 (5 bases). Trimming took off 0 bases at V and 6 bases at J, with 12 bases between the two ends. CDR1 is SGHRS and CDR2 is YFSETQ in the germline V gene. The CDR3 length is 15 residues. In DNA, the CDR3 is TGCGCCAGCAGCTTGGTAGCCGGGAAGGCCGGGGAGCTGTTTTTT. Its protein is CASSLVAGKAGELFF.

To note about this clone: Other DNA sequences in the sample encode the same CDR3. V gene TRBV5-1 combines with J gene TRBJ2-2; D gene unclear. Per germline, CDR1 SGHRS and CDR2 YFSETQ. CDR3 size: 15 residues. Trimming shortened V by 1 base and J by 2 bases, and 9 bases separated the two germline ends. In DNA form, the CDR3 reads TGCGCCAGCAGCTTGCCTTCAGGCAACACCGGGGAGCTGTTTTTT. Translating it yields CASSLPSGNTGELFF. Full variable domain (remainder filled in from reference TRBV5-1 and TRBJ2-2): KAGVTQTPRYLIKTRGQQVTLSCSPISGHRSVSWYQQTPGQGLQFLFEYFSETQRNKGNFPGRFSGRQFSNSRSEMNVSTLELGDSALYLCASSLPSGNTGELFFGEGSRLTVL.

This clone occurred a few times. As DNA, the CDR3 is TGTGCCAGTAGTCGATCCCCCGGGACAGGGGGGACACCCCTCCACTTT. The encoded protein is CASSRSPGTGGTPLHF. This chain connects TRBV19 to TRBJ1-6; 11 bases fit TRBD1. Germline V gives CDR1 LNHDA, CDR2 SQIVND (reference sequence). Germline trimming cut 5 bases from V and 11 bases from J; bases unmatched to any gene: 11. This CDR3 is built from 16 residues.

The chain combines TRBV10-3 with TRBJ1-1; D not certain. The CDR3 runs to 15 residues. V was pared by 3 bases and J by 1 base, with 12 bases between. Per germline, CDR1 ENHRY and CDR2 SYGVKD. The CDR3 reads CAISEIGIRNTEAFF. The CDR3, as DNA: TGTGCCATCAGTGAAATTGGAATTCGGAACACTGAAGCTTTCTTT.

The genes are TRBV6-5 and TRBJ1-4; TRBD1 might be the D (6 bases). The V gene's germline CDR1 is MNHEY and CDR2 SVGAGI. The CDR3 covers 14 residues. Trimming removed 2 bases from V and 4 bases from J, with 8 bases in between. CDR3 bases: TGTGCCAGCAGTTACAGGGGGATTAATGAAAAACTGTTTTTT. It translates to CASSYRGINEKLFF.

The CDR3 DNA reads TGTGCGACAGCGGCGCAGCTCTGGAATTCACCCCTCCACTTT. It codes for CATAAQLWNSPLHF. The chain is built from TRBV6-1 and TRBJ1-6; possibly TRBD1 for D (5 bases). This CDR3 comprises 14 residues. Looked up from germline, CDR1 is MNHNS and CDR2 is SASEGT.

V is TRBV6-6 and J is TRBJ1-1, with 9 bases identical to TRBD1. The germline gives CDR1 MNHNY, CDR2 SVGAGI (reference sequence). Unmatched junction bases numbered 7, after V lost 6 bases and J lost 5 bases. The length of the CDR3 is 14 residues. The CDR3 coding sequence is TGTGCCAGCAGCCCACGGGACAGGGCTACTGAAGCTTTCTTT. Its translation: CASSPRDRATEAFF.

V usage is TRBV5-6 and J usage is TRBJ1-5; unclear D gene. The germline V gene encodes CDR1 SGHDT and CDR2 YYEEEE. Trimming left V 4 bases short and J 5 bases short, with 16 bases between. This CDR3 is built from 15 residues. The CDR3 is CASSPSFWAHQPQHF. CDR3 bases: TGTGCCAGCAGCCCTTCCTTTTGGGCTCATCAGCCCCAGCATTTT.

V usage is TRBV5-6 and J usage is TRBJ2-7; D gene unclear. The germline V and J ends were trimmed by 2 bases and 5 bases, with 14 bases remaining between them. The CDR3 consists of 14 residues. CDR1 SGHDT and CDR2 YYEEEE come from the germline V gene. Here the CDR3 DNA reads TGTGCCAGCAGCTTAACGACACTGAACCACGAGCAGTACTTC. Its translation: CASSLTTLNHEQYF. The full variable domain, its missing parts supplied by reference TRBV5-6 and TRBJ2-7, is DAGVTQSPTHLIKTRGQQVTLRCSPKSGHDTVSWYQQALGQGPQFIFQYYEEEERQRGNFPDRFSGHQFPNYSSELNVNALLLGDSALYLCASSLTTLNHEQYFGPGTRLTVT.

This chain uses TRBV30 with TRBJ1-6, with 10 bases lining up with TRBD1. V dropped 3 bases and J dropped 9; count of bases not matched to a gene: 8. CDR1 is GTSNPN and CDR2 is SVGIG in the germline V gene (reference sequence). This CDR3 is built from 15 residues. CDR3 coding DNA: TGTGCCTGGAGGCGCCGGACAGGGGGACGTTCACCCCTCCACTTT. Translating it yields CAWRRRTGGRSPLHF.

The chain employs TRBV7-3 and TRBJ1-1; D may be TRBD1 (5 bases). CDR3 length: 15 amino acids. V gave up 0 bases and J gave up 1 base, with 9 bases separating them. Germline lookup yields CDR1 SGHTA and CDR2 FQGTGA. CDR3: CASSLTGTTNTEAFF. In DNA form, the CDR3 reads TGTGCCAGCAGCTTAACCGGGACCACGAACACTGAAGCTTTCTTT.

The table lists this clone with a few counts. This CDR3 reads CASSLRGTPNYGYTF. CDR3 nucleotide sequence: TGCGCCAGCAGCTTGCGAGGTACCCCTAACTATGGCTACACCTTC. The rearrangement joins TRBV5-1 to TRBJ1-2; D is unresolved. Germline CDR1 SGHRS, CDR2 YFSETQ. The CDR3 extends over 15 amino acids. Trimming cost V 1 base and J 0 bases, with 10 bases left between them. Filled out from reference TRBV5-1 and TRBJ1-2, the complete variable domain reads KAGVTQTPRYLIKTRGQQVTLSCSPISGHRSVSWYQQTPGQGLQFLFEYFSETQRNKGNFPGRFSGRQFSNSRSEMNVSTLELGDSALYLCASSLRGTPNYGYTFGSGTRLTVV.

The rearrangement joins TRBV7-9 to TRBJ2-2, with D tentatively TRBD1 (5 bases). This CDR3 is built from 16 residues. The V gene lost 5 bases and the J gene lost 0 bases, with 13 bases spanning the gap. The germline gives CDR1 SEHNR, CDR2 FQNEAQ (reference sequence). CDR3 bases: TGTGCCAGCAGCGACCCAACAGGTGCGAACACCGGGGAGCTGTTTTTT. Amino acid sequence: CASSDPTGANTGELFF.